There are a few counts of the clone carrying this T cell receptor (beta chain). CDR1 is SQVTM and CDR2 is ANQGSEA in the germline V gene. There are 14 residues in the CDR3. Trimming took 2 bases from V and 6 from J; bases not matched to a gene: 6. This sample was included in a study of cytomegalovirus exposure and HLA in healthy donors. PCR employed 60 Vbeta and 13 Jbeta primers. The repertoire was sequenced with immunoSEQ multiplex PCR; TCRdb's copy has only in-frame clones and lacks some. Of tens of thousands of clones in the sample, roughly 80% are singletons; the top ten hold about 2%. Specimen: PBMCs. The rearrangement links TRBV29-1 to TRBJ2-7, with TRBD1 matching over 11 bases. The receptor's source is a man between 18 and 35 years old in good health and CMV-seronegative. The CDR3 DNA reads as TGCAGCGTTGAAACCGGACAGGGGGCTCTCGAGCAGTACTTC. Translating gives CSVETGQGALEQYF.